The clone carrying this T cell receptor beta chain was found many times. What it binds is unknown. This sample is part of a study of identical twins. Findings and caveats of the study: Sequences that were beta out-of-frame showed weaker excess twin sharing. The study based its conclusions on cross-sectional statistical analysis and did not follow the same donors. Some out-of-frame alpha sequences were shared by twins, and these showed excess low generation probability.

Trimming left V 4 bases short and J 4 bases short, with 5 bases between. The CDR3 has 12 amino acids. cDNA molecules carried unique molecular identifiers, and template switching added a universal primer site. TCRdb re-derived calls from the 5' RACE reads in MiXCR, one entry per CDR3 protein. The sample records roughly 250,000 distinct CDR3 sequences, roughly 13% being singletons. Sample: memory (CD45RO+) T cells sorted from blood. This TCR derives from a woman aged 18-29 years in good health. The genes are TRBV12-3 or TRBV12-4 and TRBJ2-1; D is uncertain. CDR3 loop: CASSSTYNEQFF. The CDR3 DNA reads as TGTGCCAGCAGTTCGACTTACAATGAGCAGTTCTTC.